Listed here is a single T cell receptor (beta chain). The record originates from a study of blood T cell repertoires in COVID-19. Whole-study context: COVID-19 samples collected from the United States, Italy and Spain covered acute and convalescent phases.

The protocol was immunoSEQ multiplex PCR, while the TCRdb copy is restricted to in-frame clones and leaves out a portion. Of more than 80,000 clones in the sample, around 80% were seen once. This CDR3 spans 15 amino acids. Germline assignment: CDR1 SGHTA and CDR2 FQGNSA. Trimming shortened V by 2 bases and J by 4 bases, and 12 bases separated the two germline ends. The sequenced sample was peripheral blood. V and J are TRBV7-2 and TRBJ2-1, with a possible D match to TRBD2 (6 bases). The clonotype originates from a woman aged 80 or over with active or convalescent COVID-19. The CDR3 DNA reads TGTGCCAGCAGCTTACCCGGAGGGTCATACAATGAGCAGTTCTTC. Translation: CASSLPGGSYNEQFF.